This passage covers 28 T cell receptor beta chains from one sample sequenced in a study of shared clonotypes between healthy human individuals. Sequenced by immunoSEQ multiplex PCR; TCRdb stores in-frame clones only, minus some. The repertoire has some 900,000 clones, approximately 76% of them found once; the top ten carry about 1.5%. The specimen sequenced was memory CD4+ T cells sorted from blood. Subset indicated: CD45RA-negative fraction. The receptors were gathered from a man younger than 35 in good health.

This clone was picked up a small number of times. The rearrangement uses TRBV28 and TRBJ1-3; D gene uncertain. V shed 3 bases and J shed 4 bases, with 10 bases lying between them. The CDR3 is 14 residues long. The germline CDR1 and CDR2 sequences are MDHEN and SYDVKM. CDR3 in DNA: TGTGCCAGCAGTTTCACGGGAACAGGAAACACCATATATTTT. Protein sequence: CASSFTGTGNTIYF.

The V call is TRBV6-5, the J call TRBJ1-1; D call uncertain. Germline assignment: CDR1 MNHEY and CDR2 SVGAGI. There are 13 residues in the CDR3. Trimming removed 3 bases from V and 7 bases from J, with 12 bases in between. The CDR3 bases are TGTGCCAGCAGTTATACCCTCAGTGGTGAAGCTTTCTTT. Protein product: CASSYTLSGEAFF.

The CDR3 is CASMRTASSYEQYF. In DNA, the CDR3 is TGTGCCAGCATGAGGACGGCGAGCTCCTACGAGCAGTACTTC. The chain carries TRBV6-5 and TRBJ2-7; D is uncertain. The CDR3 has 14 amino acids. V was cut by 7 bases and J by 0 bases, with 13 bases left in between. Per the germline V gene, CDR1 is MNHEY and CDR2 is SVGAGI.

A single count supports this clone. The genes are TRBV19 and TRBJ1-4, with 9 bases fitting TRBD1. CDR3 length: 16 amino acids. Per the germline V gene, CDR1 is LNHDA and CDR2 is SQIVND (reference sequence). V dropped 5 bases and J dropped 0; count of bases not matched to a gene: 4. The CDR3 region is CASSSTGGSTNEKLFF. The DNA of the CDR3 is TGTGCCAGTAGTTCAACAGGGGGCTCAACTAATGAAAAACTGTTTTTT. The full variable domain, rest sourced from reference TRBV19 and TRBJ1-4, is DGGITQSPKYLFRKEGQNVTLSCEQNLNHDAMYWYRQDPGQGLRLIYYSQIVNDFQKGDIAEGYSVSREKKESFPLTVTSAQKNPTAFYLCASSSTGGSTNEKLFFGSGTQLSVL.

The chain joins TRBV4-3 to TRBJ1-1; 8 positions match TRBD1. This CDR3 comprises 17 residues. The V and J ends lost 0 bases and 3 bases, in that order; junction bases with no gene match: 9. Germline lookup yields CDR1 LGHNA and CDR2 YSLEER. The CDR3 nucleotides read TGCGCCAGCAGCCAAGACCTGATTGGACAGGGAGACACTGAAGCTTTCTTT. It yields the protein CASSQDLIGQGDTEAFF.

This clone was found a few times. The chain recombines TRBV19 with TRBJ1-4; unclear D gene. V was pared by 4 bases and J by 0 bases, with 9 bases between. There are 15 residues in the CDR3. From germline, CDR1 is LNHDA and CDR2 SQIVND (reference sequence). The CDR3 region has the DNA TGTGCCAGTAGTACGGTCTCGGCAACTAATGAAAAACTGTTTTTT. It yields the protein CASSTVSATNEKLFF.

V usage is TRBV6-4 and J usage is TRBJ1-1, with 9 bases matching TRBD1. The CDR3 runs 15 residues. Trimming at V came to 4 bases and at J to 5 bases, leaving 8 bases not matched to a gene. In germline, CDR1 is MRHNA, CDR2 SNTAGT. The CDR3 loop is CASSAQTGGRTEAFF. The DNA of the CDR3 is TGTGCCAGCAGTGCTCAGACAGGGGGAAGGACTGAAGCTTTCTTT.

Note on this clone: Other DNA sequences within the sample encode an identical CDR3. V usage is TRBV7-3 and J usage is TRBJ2-2; D not certain. The CDR3 sequence is 14 residues long. Between the trimmed V and J ends, which lost 5 bases and 5 bases, there was a span of 12 bases. Germline V gene data show CDR1 as SGHTA and CDR2 as FQGTGA. The CDR3 DNA reads TGTGCCAGCAGCCCCCCGGGCAGAACCGGGGAGCTGTTTTTT. It translates to CASSPPGRTGELFF.

The sample holds a few counts of this clone. V usage is TRBV6-6 and J usage is TRBJ2-7; 11 nucleotides line up with TRBD2. CDR1 is MNHNY and CDR2 is SVGAGI in the germline V gene (reference sequence). The CDR3 totals 15 residues. With V trimmed by 0 bases and J by 6 bases, 4 bases remained unmatched. The CDR3, as DNA: TGTGCCAGCAGTTACTCGACTAGCGGGGTCCGCGAGCAGTACTTC. Translating gives CASSYSTSGVREQYF.

The rearrangement links TRBV6-5 to TRBJ2-3, with 10 bases identical to TRBD2. V lost 2 bases to trimming and J lost 6 bases; unmatched junction nucleotides: 8. Germline CDR1 and CDR2: MNHEY and SVGAGI. The CDR3 is 16 amino acids. The DNA for the CDR3 is TGTGCCAGCAGTTACGTGGCTAGCGGGAGTACGGATACGCAGTATTTT. The encoded protein is CASSYVASGSTDTQYF.

This chain uses TRBV7-3 with TRBJ2-1; TRBD2 agrees at 11 bases. In germline, CDR1 is SGHTA, CDR2 FQGTGA. Unmatched junction bases numbered 6, after V lost 3 bases and J lost 8 bases. The CDR3 extends over 15 amino acids. The CDR3 region is CASSFPSGGSDEQFF. The CDR3, as DNA: TGTGCCAGCAGCTTCCCTAGCGGGGGGAGTGATGAGCAGTTCTTC. The whole variable domain, filled in from reference TRBV7-3 and TRBJ2-1, reads GAGVSQTPSNKVTEKGKYVELRCDPISGHTALYWYRQSLGQGPEFLIYFQGTGAADDSGLPNDRFFAVRPEGSVSTLKIQRTERGDSAVYLCASSFPSGGSDEQFFGPGTRLTVL.

The genes are TRBV6-1 and TRBJ2-5; TRBD1 is a possible D gene (5 bases). V dropped 4 bases and J dropped 5 bases, with 11 bases sitting between them. The germline gives CDR1 MNHNS, CDR2 SASEGT. CDR3 size: 13 residues. This chain's CDR3 is CASSGGHWETQYF. CDR3 nucleotide sequence: TGTGCCAGCAGTGGGGGCCATTGGGAGACCCAGTACTTC.

The rearrangement links TRBV5-3 to TRBJ1-5; D perhaps matches TRBD1 (5 bases). TRBV5-3 is treated as an ORF (open reading frame) with a function not yet certain. CDR3 size: 18 residues. Trimming stripped 0 bases from V and 1 base from J, with 17 bases between. CDR3: CARSLDCDSLMSNQPQHF. The CDR3 DNA reads TGTGCCAGAAGCTTGGATTGTGACAGTCTTATGAGCAATCAGCCCCAGCATTTT.

This chain joins TRBV27 and TRBJ1-6; TRBD1 might be the D (5 bases). CDR3 length: 15 residues. V was cut by 5 bases and J by 14 bases, with 22 bases left in between. CDR1 is MNHEY and CDR2 is SMNVEV in the germline V gene (reference sequence). The CDR3 nucleotides are TGTGCCAGCAGTCCAAGCGGCCGGCTGGGACTAACCCTCCACTTT. This translates into CASSPSGRLGLTLHF.

As to this clone: Other DNA sequences in this specimen translate into the identical CDR3. The J gene is TRBJ1-1, the V gene TRBV5-1; D unresolved. Germline V lookup: CDR1 SGHRS, CDR2 YFSETQ. This CDR3 has 15 residues. V was shortened by 0 bases and J by 0 bases, with 9 bases between the two germline ends. CDR3 amino acids: CASSLAVGLNTEAFF. The CDR3 DNA follows: TGCGCCAGCAGCTTGGCCGTCGGTCTGAACACTGAAGCTTTCTTT.

Details on this clone: Other nucleotide sequences from this sample produce the same CDR3. The J gene is TRBJ2-7, the V gene TRBV28, with a possible D match to TRBD2 (5 bases). Trimming cost V 7 bases and J 0 bases, with 7 bases left between them. In germline, CDR1 is MDHEN, CDR2 SYDVKM. The length of the CDR3 is 12 residues. CDR3 in amino acids: CASTGSSYEQYF. The CDR3 DNA is TGTGCCAGCACGGGAAGCTCCTACGAGCAGTACTTC.

The V gene is TRBV5-6, the J gene TRBJ1-2; 8 bases are shared with TRBD1. The CDR3 covers 19 residues. From germline, CDR1 is SGHDT and CDR2 YYEEEE. With 0 bases clipped from V and 6 bases from J, the junction kept 19 bases outside the gene matches. This CDR3 reads CASSLGPPRTGRVLDGYTF. DNA of the CDR3: TGTGCCAGCAGCTTGGGACCCCCGCGGACAGGGAGGGTTCTAGATGGCTACACCTTC.

This clone was seen only once. This chain connects TRBV11-2 to TRBJ2-7, with a possible D match to TRBD2 (5 bases). Between the trimmed V and J ends, which lost 1 base and 7 bases, there was a span of 17 bases. CDR3 size: 15 residues. Per germline, CDR1 SGHAT and CDR2 FQNNGV. CDR3 loop: CASSLGEYLSGEQYF. The CDR3 DNA follows: TGTGCCAGCAGCTTAGGGGAGTACCTTTCGGGTGAGCAGTACTTC.

The chain recombines TRBV29-1 with TRBJ1-1; weak D call: TRBD1 (6 bases). Germline CDR1 is SQVTM and CDR2 is ANQGSEA. V shed 3 bases and J shed 5 bases, with 13 bases lying between them. The CDR3 covers 13 residues. This CDR3 reads CSVEEVTGTEAFF. The CDR3, as DNA: TGCAGCGTTGAGGAGGTAACAGGGACTGAAGCTTTCTTT.

The chain recombines TRBV10-3 with TRBJ2-3; 7 nucleotides line up with TRBD1. Germline values: CDR1 ENHRY, CDR2 SYGVKD. Losses at the gene ends were 10 bases for V and 2 bases for J; bases not matched to a gene: 9. This CDR3 has 14 amino acids. The CDR3 here is CATQGDRNTDTQYF. The CDR3 DNA reads TGTGCCACCCAGGGGGACCGTAACACAGATACGCAGTATTTT.

This clone was seen a handful of times. The rearrangement links TRBV9 to TRBJ1-6; 7 positions agree with TRBD1. Trimming cost V 4 bases and J 5 bases; bases outside gene matches: 6. The CDR3 spans 15 residues. Germline assignment: CDR1 SGDLS and CDR2 YYNGEE. The CDR3 sequence: CASSPGTENNSPLHF. The CDR3 bases are TGTGCCAGCAGCCCCGGGACAGAAAATAATTCACCCCTCCACTTT.

This clone was counted only a few times. The V call is TRBV29-1, the J call TRBJ1-1; the D is unclear. There are 11 residues in the CDR3. Germline V CDR1 and CDR2: SQVTM, ANQGSEA. The V and J ends lost 5 bases and 8 bases respectively, with 12 bases between them. DNA for the CDR3: TGCAGCGTTACCCCACGGTTGGAAGCTTTCTTT. Translated: CSVTPRLEAFF.

The gene calls are TRBV10-3 and TRBJ2-7; 7 bases are a match to TRBD2. Germline CDR1 is ENHRY and CDR2 is SYGVKD. The V segment lost 8 bases and the J segment 1 base; nucleotides outside the gene matches: 8. The CDR3 is 14 residues long. Written as DNA, the CDR3 is TGTGCCATCTCGCTCGGGACTACTTCCTACGAGCAGTACTTC. It encodes CAISLGTTSYEQYF.

This sequence joins TRBV2 and TRBJ2-3, with D possibly TRBD1 on 6 matching bases. This CDR3 contains 16 residues. Between the trimmed V and J ends, which lost 0 bases and 5 bases, there was a span of 15 bases. Germline CDR1 is SNHLY and CDR2 is FYNNEI. The CDR3 protein is CASSEARAGARDTQYF. The CDR3 nucleotides read TGTGCCAGCAGTGAAGCGCGGGCAGGGGCTCGAGATACGCAGTATTTT. The full variable domain, rest sourced from reference TRBV2 and TRBJ2-3, is EPEVTQTPSHQVTQMGQEVILRCVPISNHLYFYWYRQILGQKVEFLVSFYNNEISEKSEIFDDQFSVERPDGSNFTLKIRSTKLEDSAMYFCASSEARAGARDTQYFGPGTRLTVL.

The chain couples TRBV11-2 to TRBJ1-2; no firm D call. The germline V and J ends were trimmed by 4 bases and 4 bases, with 7 bases remaining between them. The CDR3 contains 12 residues. CDR1 SGHAT and CDR2 FQNNGV come from the germline V gene. The CDR3 loop reads CASSSQLYGYTF. The CDR3 DNA is TGTGCCAGCAGCTCCCAGCTCTATGGCTACACCTTC.

The chain combines TRBV6-1 with TRBJ2-7; D possibly uses TRBD1 or TRBD2 (5 bases each). Trimming pared 10 bases from V and 2 bases from J, leaving 21 bases between. The length of the CDR3 is 15 residues. Germline loops: CDR1 MNHNS, CDR2 SASEGT. In DNA, the CDR3 is TGTGCCACCCATCGGGACGACCTTTGGGCCTACGAGCAGTACTTC. Amino acid sequence: CATHRDDLWAYEQYF.

The genes are TRBV19 and TRBJ1-1, with 8 bases matching TRBD1. CDR1 is LNHDA and CDR2 is SQIVND in the germline V gene (reference sequence). V lost 6 bases, J lost 0 bases, and 6 bases stayed unmatched. This CDR3 comprises 15 residues. The CDR3, as DNA: TGTGCCAGTAGCGACAGGGGATCCATGAACACTGAAGCTTTCTTT. Its protein product is CASSDRGSMNTEAFF.

The CDR3 bases are TGCGCCAGCTCCACTGGACAGCCGCGAACAGTCACTGAAGCTTTCTTT. This translates into CASSTGQPRTVTEAFF. V and J are TRBV5-1 and TRBJ1-1; perhaps TRBD1 as D (6 bases). CDR1 is SGHRS and CDR2 is YFSETQ in the germline V gene. Trimming stripped 7 bases from V and 4 bases from J, with 23 bases between. The CDR3 sequence is 16 residues long.